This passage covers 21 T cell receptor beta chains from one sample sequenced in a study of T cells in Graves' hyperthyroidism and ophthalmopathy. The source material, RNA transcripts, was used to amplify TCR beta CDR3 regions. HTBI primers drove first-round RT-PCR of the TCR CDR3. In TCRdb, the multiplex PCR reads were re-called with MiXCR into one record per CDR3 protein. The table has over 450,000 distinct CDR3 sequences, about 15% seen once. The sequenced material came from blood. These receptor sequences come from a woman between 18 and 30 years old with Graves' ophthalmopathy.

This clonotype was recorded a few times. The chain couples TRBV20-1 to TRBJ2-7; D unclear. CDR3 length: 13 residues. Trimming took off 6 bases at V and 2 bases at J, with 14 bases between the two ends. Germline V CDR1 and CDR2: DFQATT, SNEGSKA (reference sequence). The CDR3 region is CSALRQNTYEQYF. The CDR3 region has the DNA TGCAGTGCCCTTCGCCAGAACACCTACGAGCAGTACTTC.

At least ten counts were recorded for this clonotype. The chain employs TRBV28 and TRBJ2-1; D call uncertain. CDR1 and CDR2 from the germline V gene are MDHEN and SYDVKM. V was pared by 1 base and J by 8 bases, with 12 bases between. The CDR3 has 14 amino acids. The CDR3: CASSLLGTVHEQFF. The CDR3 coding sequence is TGTGCCAGCAGTTTATTAGGTACGGTGCATGAGCAGTTCTTC.

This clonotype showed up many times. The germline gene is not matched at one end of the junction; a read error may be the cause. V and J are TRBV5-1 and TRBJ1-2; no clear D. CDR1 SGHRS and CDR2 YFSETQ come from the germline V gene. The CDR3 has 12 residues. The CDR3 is CASSLEGLGYTF. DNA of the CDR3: TGTGCCAGCAGTTTGGAGGGCTTGGGCTACACCTTC.

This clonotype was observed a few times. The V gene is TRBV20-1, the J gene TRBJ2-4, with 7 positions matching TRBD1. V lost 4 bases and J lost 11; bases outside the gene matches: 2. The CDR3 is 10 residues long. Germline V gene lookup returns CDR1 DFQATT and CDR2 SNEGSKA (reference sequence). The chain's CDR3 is CSATQGVQYF. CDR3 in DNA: TGCAGTGCTACTCAGGGGGTTCAGTACTTC.

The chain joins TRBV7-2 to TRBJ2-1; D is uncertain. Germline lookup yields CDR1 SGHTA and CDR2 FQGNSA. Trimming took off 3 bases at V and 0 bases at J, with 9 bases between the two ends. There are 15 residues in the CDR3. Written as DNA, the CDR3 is TGTGCCAGCAGCTTCGTTGGTGGCTCCTACAATGAGCAGTTCTTC. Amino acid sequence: CASSFVGGSYNEQFF.

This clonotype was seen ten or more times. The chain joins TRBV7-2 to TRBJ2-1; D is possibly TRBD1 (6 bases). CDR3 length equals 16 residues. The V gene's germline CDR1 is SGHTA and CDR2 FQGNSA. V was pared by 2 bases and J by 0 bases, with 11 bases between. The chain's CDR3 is CASSLMGAISYNEQFF. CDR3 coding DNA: TGTGCCAGCAGCTTAATGGGGGCGATCTCCTACAATGAGCAGTTCTTC.

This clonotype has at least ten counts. CDR3 bases: TGTGCCAGCAGCCAAGACGGAGGGGGGGGCCGCGAGCAGTACTTC. Its translation is CASSQDGGGGREQYF. The chain employs TRBV3-1 and TRBJ2-7; tentatively, D is TRBD2 (7 bases). Germline assignment: CDR1 LGHDT and CDR2 YNNKEL (reference sequence). V lost 0 bases and J 6 bases, leaving 15 bases between the germline ends. This CDR3 is 15 amino acids long.

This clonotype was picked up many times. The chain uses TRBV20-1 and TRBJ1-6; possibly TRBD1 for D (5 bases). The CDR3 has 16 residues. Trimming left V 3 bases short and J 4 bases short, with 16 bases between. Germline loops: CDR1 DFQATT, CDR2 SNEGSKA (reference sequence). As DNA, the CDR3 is TGCAGTGCTAGTGAGGCAGGGAGAATGTATAATTCACCCCTCCACTTT. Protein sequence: CSASEAGRMYNSPLHF.

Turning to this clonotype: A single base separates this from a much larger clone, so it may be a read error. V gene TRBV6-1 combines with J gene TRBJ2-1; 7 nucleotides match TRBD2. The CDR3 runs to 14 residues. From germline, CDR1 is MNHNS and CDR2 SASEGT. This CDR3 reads CASKPGEGTDEQLF. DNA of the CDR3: TGTGCCAGCAAACCCGGGGAGGGTACGGATGAGCAGCTCTTC.

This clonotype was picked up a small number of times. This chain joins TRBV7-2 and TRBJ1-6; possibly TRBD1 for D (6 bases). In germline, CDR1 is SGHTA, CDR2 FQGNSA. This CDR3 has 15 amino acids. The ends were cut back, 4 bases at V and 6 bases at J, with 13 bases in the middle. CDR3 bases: TGTGCCAGCAGCTCCCGGGACATTACTAATTCACCCCTCCACTTT. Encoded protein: CASSSRDITNSPLHF.

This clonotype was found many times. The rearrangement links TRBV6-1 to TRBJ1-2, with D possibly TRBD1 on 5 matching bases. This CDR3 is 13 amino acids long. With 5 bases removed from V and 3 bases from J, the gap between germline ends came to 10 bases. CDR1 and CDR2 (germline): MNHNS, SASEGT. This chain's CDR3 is CASSFGTDYGYTF. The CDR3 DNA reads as TGTGCCAGCAGTTTTGGGACGGACTATGGCTACACCTTC.

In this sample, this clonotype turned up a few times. The DNA for the CDR3 is TGTGCCAGCATCGATCCTAAGCCGGTGGACAGGGATCCAGCTAACTATGGCTACACCTTC. Translating it yields CASIDPKPVDRDPANYGYTF. This chain connects TRBV7-2 to TRBJ1-2; 8 bases are a match to TRBD1. This CDR3 is 20 amino acids long. Germline V lookup: CDR1 SGHTA, CDR2 FQGNSA. Germline trimming cut 7 bases from V and 0 bases from J; bases unmatched to any gene: 22.

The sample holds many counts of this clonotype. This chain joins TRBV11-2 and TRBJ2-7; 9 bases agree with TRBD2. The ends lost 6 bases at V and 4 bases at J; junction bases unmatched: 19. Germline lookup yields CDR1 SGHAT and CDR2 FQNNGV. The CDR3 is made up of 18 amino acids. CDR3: CASRPTKQTSGLRYEQYF. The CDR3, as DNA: TGTGCCAGCAGACCTACGAAACAGACTAGCGGACTTAGGTACGAGCAGTACTTC.

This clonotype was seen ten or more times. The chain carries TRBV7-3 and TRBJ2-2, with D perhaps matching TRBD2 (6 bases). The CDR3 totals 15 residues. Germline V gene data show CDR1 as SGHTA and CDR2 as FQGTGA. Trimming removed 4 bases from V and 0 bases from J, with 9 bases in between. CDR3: CASSYGGTNTGELFF. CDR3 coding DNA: TGTGCCAGCAGCTACGGGGGAACGAACACCGGGGAGCTGTTTTTT.

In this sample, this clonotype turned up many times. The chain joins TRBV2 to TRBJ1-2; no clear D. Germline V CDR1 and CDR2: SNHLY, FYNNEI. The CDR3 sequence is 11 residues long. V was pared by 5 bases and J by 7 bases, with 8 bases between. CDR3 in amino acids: CASSPRAGYTF. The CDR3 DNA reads TGTGCCAGCAGTCCCCGGGCTGGCTACACCTTC. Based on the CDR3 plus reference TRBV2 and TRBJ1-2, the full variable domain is EPEVTQTPSHQVTQMGQEVILRCVPISNHLYFYWYRQILGQKVEFLVSFYNNEISEKSEIFDDQFSVERPDGSNFTLKIRSTKLEDSAMYFCASSPRAGYTFGSGTRLTVV.

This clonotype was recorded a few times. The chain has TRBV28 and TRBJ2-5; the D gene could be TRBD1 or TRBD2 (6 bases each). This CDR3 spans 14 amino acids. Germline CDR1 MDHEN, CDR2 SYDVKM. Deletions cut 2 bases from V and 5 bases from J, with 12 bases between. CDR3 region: CASSLGGRGETQYF. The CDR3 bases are TGTGCCAGCAGTTTAGGGGGCCGGGGGGAGACCCAGTACTTC.

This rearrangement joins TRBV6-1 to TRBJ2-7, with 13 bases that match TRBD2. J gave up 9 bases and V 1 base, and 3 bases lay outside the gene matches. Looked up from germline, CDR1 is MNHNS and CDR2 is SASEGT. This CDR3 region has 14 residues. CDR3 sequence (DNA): TGTGCCAGCAGTGAAGGGACTAGCGGGAGCGGGCAGTACTTC. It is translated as CASSEGTSGSGQYF.

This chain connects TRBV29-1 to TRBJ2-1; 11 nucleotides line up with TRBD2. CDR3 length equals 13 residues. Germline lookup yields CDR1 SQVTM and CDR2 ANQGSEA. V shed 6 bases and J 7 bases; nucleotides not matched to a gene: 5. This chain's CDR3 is CSVLAGGGNEQFF. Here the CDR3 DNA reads TGCAGCGTGCTAGCGGGAGGTGGAAATGAGCAGTTCTTC.

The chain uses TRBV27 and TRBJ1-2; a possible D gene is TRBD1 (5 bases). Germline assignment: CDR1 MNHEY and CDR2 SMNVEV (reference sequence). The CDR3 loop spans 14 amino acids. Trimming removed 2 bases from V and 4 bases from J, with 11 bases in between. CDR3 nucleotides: TGTGCCAGCAGTTTAAATGGAGGGGTCTATGGCTACACCTTC. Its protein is CASSLNGGVYGYTF.

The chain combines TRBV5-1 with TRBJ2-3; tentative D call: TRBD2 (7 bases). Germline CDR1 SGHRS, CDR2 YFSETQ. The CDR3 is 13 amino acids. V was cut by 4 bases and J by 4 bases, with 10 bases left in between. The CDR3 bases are TGCGCCAGCAGCGGGAGGGGGGCAGATACGCAGTATTTT. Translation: CASSGRGADTQYF.

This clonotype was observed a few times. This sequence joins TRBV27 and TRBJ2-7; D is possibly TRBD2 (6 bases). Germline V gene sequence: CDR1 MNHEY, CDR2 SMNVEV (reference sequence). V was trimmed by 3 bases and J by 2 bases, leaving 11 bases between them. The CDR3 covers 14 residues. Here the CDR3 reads CASSFREAPYEQYF. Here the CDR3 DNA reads TGTGCCAGCAGTTTTAGGGAGGCGCCCTACGAGCAGTACTTC.